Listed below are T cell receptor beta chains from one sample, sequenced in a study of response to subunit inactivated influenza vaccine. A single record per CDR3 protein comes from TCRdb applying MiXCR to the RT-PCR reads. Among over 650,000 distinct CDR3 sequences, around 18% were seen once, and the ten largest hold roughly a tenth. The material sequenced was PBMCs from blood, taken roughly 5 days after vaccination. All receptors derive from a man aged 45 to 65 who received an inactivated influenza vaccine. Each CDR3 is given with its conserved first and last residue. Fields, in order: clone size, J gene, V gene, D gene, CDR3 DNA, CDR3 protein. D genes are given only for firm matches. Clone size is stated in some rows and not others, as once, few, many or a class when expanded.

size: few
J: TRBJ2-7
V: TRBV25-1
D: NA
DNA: TGTGCCAGCAGTACATCGGCCGCCTTTAACTACGAGCAGTACTTC
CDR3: CASSTSAAFNYEQYF

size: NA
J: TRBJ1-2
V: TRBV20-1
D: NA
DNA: TGCAGTGCTAGAGCCTCCGGGACTAAAAACTATGGCTACACCTTC
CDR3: CSARASGTKNYGYTF

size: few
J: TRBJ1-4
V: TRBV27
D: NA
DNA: TGTGCCAGCAGACCGCCAGGAGACCGGGAAAAACTGTTTTTT
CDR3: CASRPPGDREKLFF

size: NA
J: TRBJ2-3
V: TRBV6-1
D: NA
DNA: TGTGCCAGCAGTGAAATTCAGAATACGCAGTATTTT
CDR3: CASSEIQNTQYF

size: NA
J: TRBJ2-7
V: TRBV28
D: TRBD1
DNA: TGTGCCAGCAGACTACAGGGGGCGGGATCCTACGAGCAGTACTTC
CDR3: CASRLQGAGSYEQYF

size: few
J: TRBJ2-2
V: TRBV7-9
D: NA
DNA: TGCGACACCGCGGCCTCGAGGACCGGGGAGCTGTTTTTT
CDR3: CDTAASRTGELFF

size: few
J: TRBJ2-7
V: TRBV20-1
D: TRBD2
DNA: TGCAGTGCTCGAAAAAGGACTAGCAACCCCTACGAGCAGTACTTC
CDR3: CSARKRTSNPYEQYF

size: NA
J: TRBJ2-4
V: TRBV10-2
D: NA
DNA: TGCGCCAGCAGTGAGTCGACGGCGGGGATGTTCCCCAAAAACATTCAGTACTTC
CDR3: CASSESTAGMFPKNIQYF

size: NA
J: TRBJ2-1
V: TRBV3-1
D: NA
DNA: TGTGCCAGCAGCCATAACAGGGTGAATGAGCAGTTCTTC
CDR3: CASSHNRVNEQFF

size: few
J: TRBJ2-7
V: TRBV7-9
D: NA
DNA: TGTGCCAGCAGCTTACTTCGACAGAACTCCTACGAGCAGTACTTC
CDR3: CASSLLRQNSYEQYF

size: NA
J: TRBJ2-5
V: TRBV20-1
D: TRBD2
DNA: TGCTGTGCTAGACCCATGATAGCGGGCCGGTACCAAGAGACCCAGTACTTC
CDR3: CCARPMIAGRYQETQYF

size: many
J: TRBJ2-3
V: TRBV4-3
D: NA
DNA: TGCGCCAGCAGCCAAGAGGAGGTAGCCTGGGCAGGACAGTATTTT
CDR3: CASSQEEVAWAGQYF

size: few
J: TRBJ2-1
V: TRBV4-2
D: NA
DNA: TGTGCCAGCAGCCATGGGGGGGGGGCGCTTAACGACCCCTGGAGCTCCTACAATGAGCAGTTCTTC
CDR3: CASSHGGGALNDPWSSYNEQFF

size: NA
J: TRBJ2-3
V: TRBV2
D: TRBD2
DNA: TGTGCCAGCAGCAGAGGGACTAGCTCACGCACAGATACGCAGTATTTT
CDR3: CASSRGTSSRTDTQYF

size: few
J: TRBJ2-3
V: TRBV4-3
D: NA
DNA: TGCGCCAGCAGCCGATCCGGGATCACAGATACGCAGTATTTT
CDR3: CASSRSGITDTQYF

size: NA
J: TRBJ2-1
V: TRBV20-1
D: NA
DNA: TGCAGTGCTAGAGATGTTGGTTGGGTCAATGAGCAGTTCTTC
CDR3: CSARDVGWVNEQFF

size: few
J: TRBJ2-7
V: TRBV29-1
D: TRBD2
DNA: TGCAGCGTTGAAGGGACTAGCGTTTACGAGCAGTACTTC
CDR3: CSVEGTSVYEQYF